This is a list of T cell receptor beta chains from one sample in a study of shared clonotypes between healthy human individuals. TCRdb's copy holds only in-frame clones and misses some; the assay was immunoSEQ multiplex PCR. Of 980,000 or so clones in the sample, 76% are singletons; the top ten hold approximately 1.5%. Sample: memory CD4+ T cells sorted from blood. The receptors come from a man between 18 and 29 years old in good health. The CDR3 runs from the conserved cysteine through the conserved F or W. A D gene is named only where the DNA matches it firmly. Clone size is stated in some rows and not others, as once, few, many or a class when expanded.

v_call	j_call	d_call	clone_size	cdr3_aa	cdr3_nt
TRBV4-1	TRBJ2-1	-	few	CASSLSQGYNEQFF	TGCGCCAGCAGCCTAAGTCAGGGTTACAATGAGCAGTTCTTC
TRBV7-8	TRBJ1-1	-	few	CASRPTQGKGTEAFF	TGTGCCAGCAGACCGACGCAGGGAAAGGGCACTGAAGCTTTCTTT
TRBV2	TRBJ2-2	-	-	CASCGQTPGELFF	TGTGCCAGCTGCGGACAAACTCCCGGGGAGCTGTTTTTT
TRBV11-2	TRBJ2-5	TRBD2	-	CASSLGLAENFQETQYF	TGTGCCAGCAGCTTAGGTCTAGCGGAGAATTTCCAAGAGACCCAGTACTTC
TRBV6-5	TRBJ2-1	-	once	CASSAFTGGEQFF	TGTGCCAGCAGCGCTTTCACAGGAGGTGAGCAGTTCTTC
TRBV18	TRBJ2-1	-	-	CASSPSDDMGEQFF	TGTGCCAGCTCACCTTCGGACGATATGGGTGAGCAGTTCTTC
TRBV5-6	TRBJ2-4	TRBD2	-	CASSLGLAGFGIQYF	TGTGCCAGCAGCTTGGGGTTAGCGGGCTTCGGCATTCAGTACTTC
TRBV5-1	TRBJ2-7	-	-	CASSLGDEIYEQYF	TGCGCCAGCAGCCTAGGGGACGAAATCTACGAGCAGTACTTC
TRBV11-3	TRBJ2-7	-	once	CASSLPRDGPYEQYF	TGTGCCAGCAGCTTACCCCGGGACGGACCCTACGAGCAGTACTTC
TRBV13	TRBJ1-6	TRBD1	-	CASSLPQTGTPRSPLHF	TGTGCCAGCAGCTTACCCCAGACAGGGACCCCACGGTCACCCCTCCACTTT
TRBV30	TRBJ1-6	-	few	CAWSRGVNSPLHF	TGTGCCTGGAGTCGCGGTGTTAATTCACCCCTCCACTTT
TRBV2	TRBJ1-5	-	-	CASSEEMEQPQHF	TGTGCCAGCAGTGAAGAGATGGAACAGCCCCAGCATTTT
TRBV7-8	TRBJ2-7	-	-	CASGRSTYEQYF	TGTGCCAGCGGGCGCTCCACCTACGAGCAGTACTTC
TRBV9	TRBJ2-2	-	-	CASSIQPGLGSTGELFF	TGTGCCAGCAGCATACAACCGGGACTGGGATCGACCGGGGAGCTGTTTTTT
TRBV7-7	TRBJ2-1	-	-	CASSLNQGSYNEQFF	TGTGCTAGCAGCTTGAACCAGGGATCCTACAATGAGCAGTTCTTC
TRBV19	TRBJ2-7	TRBD2	-	CASSRGLAISYEQYF	TGTGCCAGTAGTCGCGGACTAGCGATATCCTACGAGCAGTACTTC
TRBV18	TRBJ1-6	TRBD1	-	CASSPQGQGTYNSPLHF	TGTGCCAGCTCACCGCAGGGACAGGGGACTTATAATTCACCCCTCCACTTT